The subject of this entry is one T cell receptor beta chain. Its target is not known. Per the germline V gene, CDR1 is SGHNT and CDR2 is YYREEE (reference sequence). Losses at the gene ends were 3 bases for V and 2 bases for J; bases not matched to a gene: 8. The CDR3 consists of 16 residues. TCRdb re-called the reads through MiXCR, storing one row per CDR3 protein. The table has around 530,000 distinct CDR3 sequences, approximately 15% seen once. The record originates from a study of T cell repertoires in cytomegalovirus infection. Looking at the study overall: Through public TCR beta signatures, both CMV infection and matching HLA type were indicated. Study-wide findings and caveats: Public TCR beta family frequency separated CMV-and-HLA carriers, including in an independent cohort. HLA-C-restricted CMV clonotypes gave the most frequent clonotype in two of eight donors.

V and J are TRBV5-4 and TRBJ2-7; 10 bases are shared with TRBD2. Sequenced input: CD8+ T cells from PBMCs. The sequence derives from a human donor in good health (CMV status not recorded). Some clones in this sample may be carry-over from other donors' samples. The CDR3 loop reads CASSSTDLAGAYEQYF. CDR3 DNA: TGTGCCAGCAGCTCGACAGATCTAGCGGGAGCCTACGAGCAGTACTTC.